These T cell receptor beta chains were read from a single sample in a study of blood T cell repertoires in COVID-19. Sequenced by immunoSEQ multiplex PCR; TCRdb stores in-frame clones only, minus some. The data hold about 55,000 clones, with roughly 85% observed a single time. The sequencing sample was made of peripheral blood. The source of these receptors is a human donor in a cohort sampled during active COVID-19. The CDR3 runs from the conserved cysteine through the conserved F or W. Each record gives: J gene, D gene, V gene, clone size, CDR3 protein, CDR3 DNA. D genes are given only for firm matches. A clone size is listed for some rows: how often the clone was seen (once, few, many), or a class if it is expanded.

j_call: TRBJ1-2; d_call: .; v_call: TRBV10-1; clone_size: .; cdr3_aa: CASSTDRNYGYTF; cdr3_nt: TGCGCCAGCAGTACAGACAGAAACTATGGCTACACCTTC
j_call: TRBJ2-3; d_call: .; v_call: TRBV27; clone_size: once; cdr3_aa: CASSPHPTGTSPADTQYF; cdr3_nt: TGTGCCAGCAGTCCCCACCCGACCGGGACAAGCCCGGCAGATACGCAGTATTTT
j_call: TRBJ1-5; d_call: .; v_call: TRBV9; clone_size: few; cdr3_aa: CASSVAGLNQPQHF; cdr3_nt: TGTGCCAGCAGCGTAGCAGGGCTCAATCAGCCCCAGCATTTT
j_call: TRBJ2-1; d_call: TRBD2; v_call: TRBV14; clone_size: .; cdr3_aa: CASSLTSGSVSYNEQFF; cdr3_nt: TGTGCCAGCAGCCTCACTAGCGGGAGCGTCTCCTACAATGAGCAGTTCTTC
j_call: TRBJ2-2; d_call: TRBD2; v_call: TRBV24-1; clone_size: .; cdr3_aa: CATAPRAGGNTGELFF; cdr3_nt: TGTGCCACCGCCCCCCGAGCGGGAGGGAACACCGGGGAGCTGTTTTTT
j_call: TRBJ2-7; d_call: TRBD2; v_call: TRBV7-2; clone_size: once; cdr3_aa: CASSRTSGSMEEQYF; cdr3_nt: TGTGCCAGCAGTCGTACTAGCGGGAGTATGGAAGAGCAGTACTTC
j_call: TRBJ2-3; d_call: TRBD1; v_call: TRBV24-1; clone_size: .; cdr3_aa: CATSDPGTGVTDTQYF; cdr3_nt: TGTGCCACCAGTGACCCCGGGACAGGGGTCACAGATACGCAGTATTTT
j_call: TRBJ1-6; d_call: TRBD1; v_call: TRBV5-4; clone_size: few; cdr3_aa: CASSSPMTGANSPLHF; cdr3_nt: TGTGCCAGCAGCTCACCTATGACAGGGGCTAATTCACCCCTCCACTTT
j_call: TRBJ2-7; d_call: TRBD1; v_call: TRBV5-1; clone_size: .; cdr3_aa: CASSLSGTGLSSYEQYF; cdr3_nt: TGCGCCAGCAGCTTAAGCGGGACAGGGTTATCCTCCTACGAGCAGTACTTC
j_call: TRBJ2-1; d_call: TRBD2; v_call: TRBV6-6; clone_size: .; cdr3_aa: CASSYWLAGDNNEQFF; cdr3_nt: TGTGCCAGCAGTTACTGGTTAGCGGGAGATAATAATGAGCAGTTCTTC
j_call: TRBJ1-4; d_call: TRBD1; v_call: TRBV5-1; clone_size: once; cdr3_aa: CASSLVGTGGEKLFF; cdr3_nt: TGCGCCAGCAGCTTGGTGGGGACAGGGGGTGAAAAACTGTTTTTT
j_call: TRBJ2-5; d_call: TRBD1; v_call: TRBV6-2/TRBV6-3; clone_size: .; cdr3_aa: CASSPQGARGQETQYF; cdr3_nt: TGTGCCAGCAGTCCACAGGGGGCTAGGGGTCAAGAGACCCAGTACTTC
j_call: TRBJ2-7; d_call: .; v_call: TRBV15; clone_size: .; cdr3_aa: CATSSHRENHEQYF; cdr3_nt: TGTGCCACCAGCAGTCATAGGGAGAATCACGAGCAGTACTTC
j_call: TRBJ1-1; d_call: .; v_call: TRBV7-7; clone_size: .; cdr3_aa: CASSLRMPPPERNTEAFF; cdr3_nt: TGTGCTAGCAGCTTGAGGATGCCACCACCCGAAAGGAACACTGAAGCTTTCTTT
j_call: TRBJ1-1; d_call: .; v_call: TRBV28; clone_size: .; cdr3_aa: CASSFSAGVGTEAFF; cdr3_nt: TGTGCCAGCAGTTTTTCTGCCGGGGTGGGCACTGAAGCTTTCTTT
j_call: TRBJ2-2; d_call: .; v_call: TRBV24-1; clone_size: .; cdr3_aa: CATSVRGPLTGELFF; cdr3_nt: TGTGCCACCAGTGTCAGGGGTCCCCTCACCGGGGAGCTGTTTTTT
j_call: TRBJ2-2; d_call: .; v_call: TRBV7-9; clone_size: .; cdr3_aa: CASSAQGPFGELFF; cdr3_nt: TGTGCCAGCAGCGCCCAGGGGCCCTTCGGGGAGCTGTTTTTT
j_call: TRBJ2-7; d_call: .; v_call: TRBV2; clone_size: .; cdr3_aa: CASSTTENYEQYF; cdr3_nt: TGTGCCAGCAGTACCACAGAAAACTACGAGCAGTACTTC
j_call: TRBJ2-3; d_call: .; v_call: TRBV28; clone_size: .; cdr3_aa: CASNLASTDTQYF; cdr3_nt: TGTGCCAGCAACCTTGCGAGCACAGATACGCAGTATTTT
j_call: TRBJ2-6; d_call: .; v_call: TRBV2; clone_size: medium-sized; cdr3_aa: CASKLQGAGANVLTF; cdr3_nt: TGTGCCAGCAAACTTCAGGGTGCTGGGGCCAACGTCCTGACTTTC
j_call: TRBJ2-2; d_call: TRBD2; v_call: TRBV7-9; clone_size: .; cdr3_aa: CASSPPMWLAGVDTGELFF; cdr3_nt: TGTGCCAGCAGCCCCCCCATGTGGTTAGCGGGAGTTGACACCGGGGAGCTGTTTTTT
j_call: TRBJ2-7; d_call: .; v_call: TRBV28; clone_size: .; cdr3_aa: CASSLVGTATYEQYF; cdr3_nt: TGTGCCAGCAGTTTAGTCGGGACTGCCACCTACGAGCAGTACTTC
j_call: TRBJ2-4; d_call: .; v_call: TRBV18; clone_size: .; cdr3_aa: CASSPISEQSLAKNIQYF; cdr3_nt: TGTGCCAGCTCACCTATATCGGAGCAGTCTCTAGCCAAAAACATTCAGTACTTC
j_call: TRBJ2-7; d_call: .; v_call: TRBV6-5; clone_size: .; cdr3_aa: CASSYGQGQAYEQYF; cdr3_nt: TGTGCCAGCAGTTACGGGCAGGGGCAGGCCTACGAGCAGTACTTC
j_call: TRBJ1-5; d_call: .; v_call: TRBV6-2/TRBV6-3; clone_size: .; cdr3_aa: CASSSSGARNQPQHF; cdr3_nt: TGTGCCAGCAGTTCCTCAGGGGCCCGCAATCAGCCCCAGCATTTT
j_call: TRBJ2-7; d_call: TRBD1; v_call: TRBV5-6; clone_size: .; cdr3_aa: CASSLDRGYEQYF; cdr3_nt: TGTGCCAGCAGCTTGGACAGGGGATACGAGCAGTACTTC
j_call: TRBJ2-1; d_call: TRBD2; v_call: TRBV4-3; clone_size: .; cdr3_aa: CASSQGVALAYNEQFF; cdr3_nt: TGCGCCAGCAGCCAAGGGGTCGCACTAGCGTACAATGAGCAGTTCTTC
j_call: TRBJ2-5; d_call: .; v_call: TRBV4-1; clone_size: .; cdr3_aa: CASGKGPQETQYF; cdr3_nt: TGCGCCAGCGGAAAAGGCCCACAGGAGACCCAGTACTTC
j_call: TRBJ2-7; d_call: TRBD1; v_call: TRBV7-2; clone_size: .; cdr3_aa: CASRMDRAAHEQYF; cdr3_nt: TGTGCCAGCAGGATGGACAGGGCCGCCCACGAGCAGTACTTC
j_call: TRBJ2-2; d_call: .; v_call: TRBV1; clone_size: .; cdr3_aa: CTSSHPGTGGLGGELFF; cdr3_nt: TGCACCAGCAGCCATCCCGGGACAGGGGGCTTGGGCGGGGAGCTGTTTTTT
j_call: TRBJ1-6; d_call: .; v_call: TRBV3-1/TRBV3-2; clone_size: .; cdr3_aa: CASSLREVYNSPLHF; cdr3_nt: TGTGCCAGCAGCTTACGGGAAGTCTATAATTCACCCCTCCACTTT
j_call: TRBJ2-4; d_call: TRBD2; v_call: TRBV6-6; clone_size: once; cdr3_aa: CASSRTGLAENIQYF; cdr3_nt: TGTGCCAGCTCCCGAACGGGACTAGCGGAGAACATTCAGTACTTC
j_call: TRBJ2-5; d_call: TRBD1; v_call: TRBV11-1; clone_size: once; cdr3_aa: CASSHRQGGTQYF; cdr3_nt: TGTGCCAGCAGCCACCGACAGGGGGGGACCCAGTACTTC
j_call: TRBJ2-4; d_call: .; v_call: TRBV27; clone_size: .; cdr3_aa: CASSLLVGAKNIQYF; cdr3_nt: TGTGCCAGCAGTTTATTGGTGGGGGCTAAAAACATTCAGTACTTC
j_call: TRBJ2-3; d_call: TRBD2; v_call: TRBV10-2; clone_size: .; cdr3_aa: CASKQGASGRVTDTQYF; cdr3_nt: TGCGCCAGCAAACAGGGAGCTAGCGGGAGGGTGACAGATACGCAGTATTTT
j_call: TRBJ1-5; d_call: TRBD1; v_call: TRBV7-2; clone_size: few; cdr3_aa: CASSPQDRVGQPQHF; cdr3_nt: TGTGCCAGCAGCCCACAGGACAGGGTCGGTCAGCCCCAGCATTTT
j_call: TRBJ2-7; d_call: TRBD1; v_call: TRBV7-2; clone_size: few; cdr3_aa: CASSQGAGILYEQYF; cdr3_nt: TGTGCCAGCAGCCAGGGGGCCGGGATCCTGTACGAGCAGTACTTC
j_call: TRBJ2-7; d_call: .; v_call: TRBV7-2; clone_size: .; cdr3_aa: CASSLNRVTYEQYF; cdr3_nt: TGTGCCAGCAGCTTAAACAGGGTGACCTACGAGCAGTACTTC
j_call: TRBJ2-1; d_call: TRBD2; v_call: TRBV7-9; clone_size: .; cdr3_aa: CASSLTSGYNEQFF; cdr3_nt: TGTGCCAGCAGCTTAACTAGCGGCTACAATGAGCAGTTCTTC
j_call: TRBJ2-5; d_call: .; v_call: TRBV5-1; clone_size: .; cdr3_aa: CASSLDPGVDQETQYF; cdr3_nt: TGCGCCAGCAGCTTGGACCCGGGAGTAGACCAAGAGACCCAGTACTTC
j_call: TRBJ2-5; d_call: TRBD2; v_call: TRBV27; clone_size: .; cdr3_aa: CASSSLAGGEETQYF; cdr3_nt: TGTGCCAGCAGTTCGCTAGCGGGGGGGGAAGAGACCCAGTACTTC
j_call: TRBJ2-2; d_call: .; v_call: TRBV28; clone_size: .; cdr3_aa: CASSSLGVGELFF; cdr3_nt: TGTGCCAGCAGTTCCCTAGGGGTCGGGGAGCTGTTTTTT
j_call: TRBJ2-1; d_call: TRBD2; v_call: TRBV7-9; clone_size: .; cdr3_aa: CASSGLLGTILPEQFF; cdr3_nt: TGTGCCAGCAGCGGGCTCCTCGGGACTATTCTCCCTGAGCAGTTCTTC
j_call: TRBJ2-3; d_call: .; v_call: TRBV12-3/TRBV12-4; clone_size: .; cdr3_aa: CASSPPGADTQYF; cdr3_nt: TGTGCCAGCAGTCCCCCAGGGGCGGATACGCAGTATTTT
j_call: TRBJ1-2; d_call: .; v_call: TRBV2; clone_size: .; cdr3_aa: CASSDRLLSGYTF; cdr3_nt: TGTGCCAGCAGTGACAGGTTGTTGAGTGGCTACACCTTC
j_call: TRBJ1-2; d_call: .; v_call: TRBV15; clone_size: .; cdr3_aa: CATSRDINYGYTF; cdr3_nt: TGTGCCACCAGCAGAGACATTAACTATGGCTACACCTTC
j_call: TRBJ1-6; d_call: .; v_call: TRBV5-4; clone_size: .; cdr3_aa: CASSTGGGGSYNSPLHF; cdr3_nt: TGTGCCAGCAGCACGGGGGGGGGAGGCTCCTATAATTCACCCCTCCACTTT
j_call: TRBJ2-7; d_call: TRBD2; v_call: TRBV25-1; clone_size: .; cdr3_aa: CASNQRGSHEQYF; cdr3_nt: TGTGCCAGCAATCAGCGGGGTTCCCACGAGCAGTACTTC
j_call: TRBJ2-1; d_call: TRBD2; v_call: TRBV18; clone_size: once; cdr3_aa: CASSQYAGGPINEQFF; cdr3_nt: TGTGCCAGCTCCCAATATGCGGGAGGACCCATCAATGAGCAGTTCTTC
j_call: TRBJ2-1; d_call: TRBD2; v_call: TRBV2; clone_size: .; cdr3_aa: CASLAGGGTYNEQFF; cdr3_nt: TGTGCCAGCTTGGCAGGCGGGGGTACCTACAATGAGCAGTTCTTC
j_call: TRBJ2-1; d_call: TRBD1; v_call: TRBV5-1; clone_size: .; cdr3_aa: CASSPTTDRAEQFF; cdr3_nt: TGCGCCAGCAGCCCCACAACGGACAGGGCCGAGCAGTTCTTC
j_call: TRBJ1-2; d_call: .; v_call: TRBV6-5; clone_size: .; cdr3_aa: CASSYSSGQVYGYTF; cdr3_nt: TGTGCCAGCAGTTACTCGTCGGGACAAGTCTATGGCTACACCTTC
j_call: TRBJ2-7; d_call: TRBD1; v_call: TRBV29-1; clone_size: few; cdr3_aa: CSVTGGVSSYEQYF; cdr3_nt: TGCAGCGTTACAGGGGGCGTGAGCTCCTACGAGCAGTACTTC
j_call: TRBJ2-5; d_call: .; v_call: TRBV30; clone_size: .; cdr3_aa: CAYGQGGETQYF; cdr3_nt: TGTGCCTACGGACAGGGAGGGGAGACCCAGTACTTC
j_call: TRBJ2-7; d_call: .; v_call: TRBV28; clone_size: .; cdr3_aa: CASSLWTATYEQYF; cdr3_nt: TGTGCCAGCAGTTTATGGACAGCAACCTACGAGCAGTACTTC
j_call: TRBJ1-6; d_call: .; v_call: TRBV19; clone_size: .; cdr3_aa: CASSISRDTGRPLHF; cdr3_nt: TGTGCCAGTAGTATCTCCCGGGACACGGGTAGGCCCCTCCACTTT
j_call: TRBJ2-2; d_call: .; v_call: TRBV19; clone_size: .; cdr3_aa: CASSIDRLQSPTGELFF; cdr3_nt: TGTGCCAGTAGTATAGATCGACTCCAGAGTCCCACCGGGGAGCTGTTTTTT